This TCR beta chain was documented in a study of T cells in Graves' hyperthyroidism and ophthalmopathy. RNA transcripts yielded amplified TCR beta CDR3 regions. Initially, a first-round RT-PCR of the TCR CDR3 employed the HTBI primer set. MiXCR, applied by TCRdb to the multiplex PCR reads, yields one record per CDR3 protein. The sample yields 250,000 to 300,000 distinct CDR3 sequences, roughly 14% seen once. Trimming took off 1 base at V and 2 bases at J, with 9 bases between the two ends. Germline values: CDR1 DFQATT, CDR2 SNEGSKA (reference sequence). The length of the CDR3 is 13 residues. This clonotype was obtained from a woman in her twenties or thirties with Graves' hyperthyroidism that later progressed to Graves' ophthalmopathy. What was sequenced was blood. The rearrangement uses TRBV20-1 and TRBJ2-7, with a tentative D call TRBD2 (5 bases). The CDR3 here is CSARGTSPYEQYF. The CDR3 bases are TGCAGTGCTAGAGGGACTTCCCCCTACGAGCAGTACTTC.